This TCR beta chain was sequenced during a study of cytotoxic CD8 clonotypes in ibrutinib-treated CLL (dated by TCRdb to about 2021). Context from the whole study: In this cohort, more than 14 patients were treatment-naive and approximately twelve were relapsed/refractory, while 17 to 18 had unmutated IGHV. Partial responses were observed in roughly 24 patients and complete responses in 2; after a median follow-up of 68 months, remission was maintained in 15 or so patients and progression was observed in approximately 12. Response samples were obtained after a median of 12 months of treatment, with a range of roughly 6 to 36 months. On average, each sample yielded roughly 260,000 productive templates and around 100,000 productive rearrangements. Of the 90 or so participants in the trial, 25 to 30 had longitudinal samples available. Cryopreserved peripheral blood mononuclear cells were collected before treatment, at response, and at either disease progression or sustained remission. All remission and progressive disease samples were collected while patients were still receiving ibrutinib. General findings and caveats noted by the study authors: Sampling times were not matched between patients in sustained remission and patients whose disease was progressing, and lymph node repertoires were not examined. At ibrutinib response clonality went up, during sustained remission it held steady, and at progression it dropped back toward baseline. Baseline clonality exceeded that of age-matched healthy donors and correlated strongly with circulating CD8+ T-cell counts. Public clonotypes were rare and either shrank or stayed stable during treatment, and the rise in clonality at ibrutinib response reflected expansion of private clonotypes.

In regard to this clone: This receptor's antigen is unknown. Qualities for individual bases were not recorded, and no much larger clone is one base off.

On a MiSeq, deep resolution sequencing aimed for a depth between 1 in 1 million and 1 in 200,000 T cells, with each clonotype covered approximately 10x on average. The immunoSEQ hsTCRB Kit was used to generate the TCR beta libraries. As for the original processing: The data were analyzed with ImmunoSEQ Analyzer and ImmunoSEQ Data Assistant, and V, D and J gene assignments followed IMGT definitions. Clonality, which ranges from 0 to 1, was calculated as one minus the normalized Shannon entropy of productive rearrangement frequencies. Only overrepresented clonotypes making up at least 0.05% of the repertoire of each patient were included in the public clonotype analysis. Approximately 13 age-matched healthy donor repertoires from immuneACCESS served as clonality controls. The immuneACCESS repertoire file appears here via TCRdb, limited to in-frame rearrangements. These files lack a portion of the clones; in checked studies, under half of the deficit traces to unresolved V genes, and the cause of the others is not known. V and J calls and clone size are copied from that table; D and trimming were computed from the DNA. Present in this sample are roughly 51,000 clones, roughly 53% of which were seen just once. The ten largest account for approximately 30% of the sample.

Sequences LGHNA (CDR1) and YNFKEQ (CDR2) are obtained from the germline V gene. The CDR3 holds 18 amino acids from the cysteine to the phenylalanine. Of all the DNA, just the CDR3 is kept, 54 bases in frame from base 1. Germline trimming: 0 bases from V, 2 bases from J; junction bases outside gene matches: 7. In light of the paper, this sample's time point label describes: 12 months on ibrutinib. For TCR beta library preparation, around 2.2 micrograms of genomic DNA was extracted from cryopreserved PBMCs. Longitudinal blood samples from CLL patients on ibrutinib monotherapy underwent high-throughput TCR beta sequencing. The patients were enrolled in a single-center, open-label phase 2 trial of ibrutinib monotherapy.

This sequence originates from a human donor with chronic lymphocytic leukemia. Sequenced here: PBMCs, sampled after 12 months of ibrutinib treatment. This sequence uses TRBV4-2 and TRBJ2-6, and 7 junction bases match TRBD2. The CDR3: CASSQEPNGGAGANVLTF. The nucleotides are TGTGCCAGCAGCCAAGAGCCTAATGGGGGGGCTGGGGCCAACGTCCTGACTTTC.